This T cell receptor (beta chain) was sequenced during a study of CD8 T cells in Susac syndrome (dated by TCRdb to the late 2010s). For the wider study: Among the sequenced Susac syndrome patients, six had clinically active disease and roughly eight were in clinical remission. At the time of blood withdrawal, Susac syndrome patients were either therapy-naive, taking corticosteroids (with some also receiving IVIg), or on IVIg alone. The study used repertoire sequencing to test whether antigen drove CD8+ T cell activation and differentiation in Susac syndrome. Clonality of the CD8+ T cell repertoire was compared between more than 9 healthy donors, about 14 Susac syndrome patients and around 15 multiple sclerosis patients. What the authors observed across the whole study: The number of individuals in the TCR sequencing and HLA analysis was recognized as being relatively small. Roughly 15 Susac-specific public clones were identified in the total CD8+ repertoire, and four to six Susac-specific public clones were identified in the CD8+ TEMRA repertoire. Clonal expansion was observed in Susac syndrome CD8+ repertoires, with the highest expansion in CD8+ TEMRA cells and greater expansion in clinically active than in remitting patients.

Peripheral blood CD8+ and CD4+ T cells from healthy donors, Susac syndrome patients and multiple sclerosis patients were profiled by high-throughput TCR beta sequencing. Susac syndrome patients met recently defined diagnostic criteria for definite or probable disease. Bulk CD8+ and CD4+ T cells were purified magnetically by negative isolation, whereas CD8+ TEMRA cells were enriched by FACS. Blood was collected in EDTA tubes and processed within 24 hours, with PBMCs isolated through density gradient centrifugation. PBMCs intended for TCR sequencing were cryopreserved in liquid nitrogen and were subsequently thawed in a 37 degrees C water bath. A purity of at least 90% was achieved for sorted or isolated CD4+, CD8+ and CD8+ TEMRA cells. From the germline V gene, CDR1 is MDHEN and CDR2 is SYDVKM. From its cysteine to its phenylalanine, the CDR3 spans 12 amino acids. Just CDR3 DNA is preserved here, 36 bases in frame from base 1. V loses 4 bases of germline sequence and J loses 5 bases, and the interval between the two ends is 7 bases.

RNA was extracted with the RNeasy kit and 0.5 to 1 ug was reverse transcribed using random hexamers. The immunoSEQ multiplex PCR assay, covering 54 Vbeta and 13 Jbeta segments, was used to amplify TCR beta CDR3 regions. PCR amplification bias was corrected using a synthetic template baseline for primer optimization and computational correction. Processing in the source paper ran as follows. Reads were annotated to V, D and J genes according to IMGT and were analyzed with immunoSEQ Analyzer, with only productive sequences retained. To calculate clonality, Shannon entropy was normalized by log2 of the number of productive unique sequences and then subtracted from one. For each patient and control, public and private clones were evaluated within the 100 most prevalent clones. Clones were defined as Susac-specific when absent from the healthy and MS cohorts, from approximately 1,100 published viral clones and from other ImmuneACCESS disease sequences. TCRdb handled the public reads itself, with Q25 trimming in fastp and clone calling in MiXCR, and kept productive beta chains. Rows matching on CDR3 protein sequence are summarized as one entry with the most common DNA and genes. The V and J calls and clone size come from TCRdb's table, not from the authors' own analysis. For this sample there are 200,000 or so distinct CDR3 sequences; 95% appear just once. Together, the top ten hold approximately 0.16% of the sample.

On this clonotype: Which antigen it targets is not known. No base quality values were provided; no much bigger clone lies one nucleotide off.

The rearrangement joined TRBV28 to TRBJ2-3; the D call is tentative, TRBD1 or TRBD2, as each matches 5 bases. The clonotype was recovered from a human donor with Susac syndrome. Sequencing used CD8+ T cells from PBMCs. The CDR3 region reads CASSWDGDTQYF. The base sequence is TGTGCCAGCAGTTGGGACGGAGATACGCAGTATTTT.